Below, 28 T cell receptor beta chains from the same sample are listed, as sequenced in a study of shared clonotypes between healthy human individuals. Produced via immunoSEQ multiplex PCR; TCRdb's table is partial and in-frame only. The data show 1,400,000 or so clones, around 98.5% seen once. The sequenced sample consisted of naive CD4+ T cells sorted from blood. The subset: CD45RA+ positively selected. The receptors come from a man between 25 and 39 years old in good health.

The J gene is TRBJ2-7, the V gene TRBV28; TRBD1 agrees at 12 bases. Per the germline V gene, CDR1 is MDHEN and CDR2 is SYDVKM. V gave up 2 bases and J gave up 5 bases; unmatched junction bases: 4. CDR3 size: 15 residues. In DNA form, the CDR3 reads TGTGCCAGCAGTTTAGGGGGACAGGGGGCACACGAGCAGTACTTC. Its translation: CASSLGGQGAHEQYF.

V gene TRBV10-3 combines with J gene TRBJ2-5, with no clear D. V gave up 0 bases and J gave up 4 bases, with 6 bases separating them. Per the germline V gene, CDR1 is ENHRY and CDR2 is SYGVKD. The CDR3 consists of 13 residues. The CDR3 region is CAISESPRETQYF. DNA for the CDR3: TGTGCCATCAGTGAGTCTCCTAGAGAGACCCAGTACTTC.

The chain has TRBV18 and TRBJ2-2; D gene ambiguous. The CDR3 runs 16 residues. V lost 6 bases and J 3 bases, leaving 17 bases between the germline ends. Germline lookup yields CDR1 KGHSH and CDR2 LQKENI. The CDR3 bases are TGTGCCAGCTCGCCGGCGGTCCGCGATTACACCGGGGAGCTGTTTTTT. Translation: CASSPAVRDYTGELFF.

The V call is TRBV19, the J call TRBJ2-7, with 10 nucleotides matching TRBD2. Germline values: CDR1 LNHDA, CDR2 SQIVND (reference sequence). CDR3 size: 16 residues. Unmatched junction bases numbered 17, after V lost 8 bases and J lost 7 bases. The CDR3 region is CASRSLAGADFGEQYF. The CDR3 coding sequence is TGTGCCAGTCGATCCCTAGCGGGAGCGGATTTCGGGGAGCAGTACTTC.

V gene TRBV5-1 combines with J gene TRBJ2-1, with TRBD2 identical over 7 bases. CDR3 length: 17 residues. With 4 bases clipped from V and 6 bases from J, the junction kept 16 bases outside the gene matches. Germline V CDR1 and CDR2: SGHRS, YFSETQ. The CDR3 DNA follows: TGCGCCAGCAGCGACCCATTTGGGCGGGAGTTCTCCAATGAGCAGTTCTTC. Its protein product is CASSDPFGREFSNEQFF.

CDR3 sequence reads: CASRRSETQYF. CDR3 nucleotide sequence: TGTGCCAGCAGGCGAAGTGAGACCCAGTACTTC. This chain joins TRBV6-5 and TRBJ2-5; no firm D call. The CDR3 runs to 11 residues. The V and J ends lost 6 bases and 5 bases respectively, with 7 bases between them. Germline loops: CDR1 MNHEY, CDR2 SVGAGI.

The chain employs TRBV18 and TRBJ2-3; 13 bases fit TRBD2. With V trimmed by 2 bases and J by 2 bases, 4 bases remained unmatched. The CDR3 length is 17 residues. CDR1 and CDR2 (germline): KGHSH, LQKENI. CDR3 coding DNA: TGTGCCAGCTCACCATGGACTAGCGGGAGTCACACAGATACGCAGTATTTT. Protein sequence: CASSPWTSGSHTDTQYF.

The V and J genes are TRBV18 and TRBJ2-2; tentative D call: TRBD2 (5 bases). Trimming pared 6 bases from V and 7 bases from J, leaving 12 bases between. Germline CDR1 KGHSH, CDR2 LQKENI. CDR3 size: 13 residues. The CDR3 loop reads CASSHKDFGELFF. As DNA, the CDR3 is TGTGCCAGCTCTCACAAGGACTTCGGGGAGCTGTTTTTT.

On this clone: Other DNA sequences of this sample code for an identical CDR3. The rearrangement uses TRBV7-2 and TRBJ2-2; D is unclear. This CDR3 has 14 residues. Trimming shortened V by 1 base and J by 5 bases, and 8 bases separated the two germline ends. The germline V gene has CDR1 SGHTA and CDR2 FQGNSA. This CDR3 is CASSLVSRTGELFF. CDR3 nucleotide sequence: TGTGCCAGCAGCTTAGTTTCGAGAACCGGGGAGCTGTTTTTT.

This clone showed up just once. The J gene is TRBJ2-1, the V gene TRBV19, with unresolved D. The CDR3 has 15 amino acids. Germline values: CDR1 LNHDA, CDR2 SQIVND (reference sequence). Trimming removed 2 bases at V and 0 bases at J, with 8 bases between. The CDR3 protein is CASSILSSSYNEQFF. The DNA of the CDR3 is TGTGCCAGTAGTATACTTAGTAGCTCCTACAATGAGCAGTTCTTC.

The chain combines TRBV5-6 with TRBJ2-5; D call uncertain. Germline CDR1 reads SGHDT; CDR2 reads YYEEEE. V was shortened by 4 bases and J by 4 bases, with 14 bases between the two germline ends. The CDR3 is 14 residues long. The CDR3 protein is CASSDTAIRETQYF. For the CDR3, the DNA is TGTGCCAGCAGCGATACGGCGATACGAGAGACCCAGTACTTC.

The chain employs TRBV5-1 and TRBJ2-7; TRBD1 is a possible D gene (6 bases). Trimming cost V 3 bases and J 2 bases, with 9 bases left between them. CDR1 and CDR2 (germline): SGHRS, YFSETQ. The CDR3 runs to 13 residues. The CDR3 protein is CASSSGATYEQYF. The CDR3, as DNA: TGCGCCAGCAGCTCAGGGGCCACCTACGAGCAGTACTTC.

This rearrangement joins TRBV7-6 to TRBJ2-7, with a possible D match to TRBD1 (6 bases). The CDR3 has 16 residues. Germline CDR1 SGHVS, CDR2 FNYEAQ. V was clipped by 5 bases and J by 0 bases, with 17 bases between them. For the CDR3, the DNA is TGTGCCAGCAGCAGGGACACGGGACGGAGCTCCTACGAGCAGTACTTC. This codes for CASSRDTGRSSYEQYF. The complete variable domain, with remaining parts taken from reference TRBV7-6 and TRBJ2-7, reads GAGVSQSPRYKVTKRGQDVALRCDPISGHVSLYWYRQALGQGPEFLTYFNYEAQQDKSGLPNDRFSAERPEGSISTLTIQRTEQRDSAMYRCASSRDTGRSSYEQYFGPGTRLTVT.

The chain is built from TRBV5-1 and TRBJ1-3, with 9 positions matching TRBD1. The length of the CDR3 is 20 residues. V lost 0 bases, J lost 3 bases, and 16 bases stayed unmatched. Germline V gene data show CDR1 as SGHRS and CDR2 as YFSETQ. CDR3 protein: CASSLVLGQGQEKGGNTIYF. The CDR3 region has the DNA TGCGCCAGCAGCTTGGTACTGGGACAGGGCCAAGAAAAAGGTGGAAACACCATATATTTT.

V usage is TRBV7-2 and J usage is TRBJ1-2, with 8 bases identical to TRBD1. The CDR3 sequence is 16 residues long. V lost 5 bases, J lost 4 bases, and 12 bases stayed unmatched. Germline V gives CDR1 SGHTA, CDR2 FQGNSA. This chain's CDR3 is CASSPRTGREGYGYTF. DNA of the CDR3: TGTGCCAGCAGCCCCCGGACAGGGAGAGAGGGCTATGGCTACACCTTC.

The rearrangement links TRBV11-2 to TRBJ2-1, with 9 bases lining up with TRBD2. Unmatched junction bases numbered 8, after V lost 5 bases and J lost 0 bases. The CDR3 consists of 17 residues. Germline V lookup: CDR1 SGHAT, CDR2 FQNNGV. The CDR3 spells CASSPFDSGSSYNEQFF. CDR3 nucleotides: TGTGCCAGCAGCCCCTTTGATAGCGGGAGCTCCTACAATGAGCAGTTCTTC.

The chain carries TRBV18 and TRBJ2-1; no reliable D call. The V gene lost 2 bases and the J gene lost 3 bases, with 11 bases spanning the gap. CDR1 KGHSH and CDR2 LQKENI come from the germline V gene. This CDR3 contains 15 residues. The CDR3: CASSPASFNYNEQFF. In nucleotides, the CDR3 is TGTGCCAGCTCACCAGCCAGCTTTAACTACAATGAGCAGTTCTTC.

This clone was seen just once. This sequence joins TRBV28 and TRBJ1-2; D remains unclear. Trimming took 3 bases from V and 10 from J, leaving 15 bases between them. The CDR3 sequence is 13 residues long. Germline lookup yields CDR1 MDHEN and CDR2 SYDVKM. The CDR3 coding sequence is TGTGCCAGCAGTTTCGGCAGGCGCGATGCCTACACCTTC. Encoded protein: CASSFGRRDAYTF.

The rearrangement joins TRBV19 to TRBJ2-7; 9 bases align to TRBD1. Germline values: CDR1 LNHDA, CDR2 SQIVND (reference sequence). This CDR3 is 12 amino acids long. With 10 bases clipped from V and 5 bases from J, the junction kept 6 bases outside the gene matches. The CDR3 sequence: CATWDRVNEQYF. CDR3 bases: TGTGCCACCTGGGACAGGGTCAACGAGCAGTACTTC.

This chain joins TRBV5-4 and TRBJ2-7, with TRBD1 matching over 9 bases. Germline values: CDR1 SGHNT, CDR2 YYREEE (reference sequence). Trimming removed 3 bases from V and 2 bases from J; junction bases left unmatched: 12. The length of the CDR3 is 17 residues. This CDR3 is CASSWGTGSRSPYEQYF. CDR3 coding DNA: TGTGCCAGCAGCTGGGGGACAGGGAGCAGATCCCCCTACGAGCAGTACTTC. Filled out from reference TRBV5-4 and TRBJ2-7, the complete variable domain reads ETGVTQSPTHLIKTRGQQVTLRCSSQSGHNTVSWYQQALGQGPQFIFQYYREEENGRGNFPPRFSGLQFPNYSSELNVNALELDDSALYLCASSWGTGSRSPYEQYFGPGTRLTVT.

The chain joins TRBV5-4 to TRBJ2-2; unclear D gene. CDR3 length: 16 residues. Germline loops: CDR1 SGHNT, CDR2 YYREEE (reference sequence). The ends were cut back, 4 bases at V and 4 bases at J, with 17 bases in the middle. Written as DNA, the CDR3 is TGTGCCAGCAGCGTCGGAGATCGTAGGTCCACCGGGGAGCTGTTTTTT. It specifies CASSVGDRRSTGELFF.

The V call is TRBV13, the J call TRBJ2-2; possibly TRBD2 for D (6 bases). The CDR3 runs to 15 residues. Trimming took off 5 bases at V and 6 bases at J, with 16 bases between the two ends. The germline V gene has CDR1 PRHDT and CDR2 FYEKMQ (reference sequence). CDR3 nucleotides: TGTGCCAGCAGCCCCGGGGGACCCAACGCCGGGGAGCTGTTTTTT. Its protein product is CASSPGGPNAGELFF.

The chain carries TRBV11-2 and TRBJ2-7; TRBD1 agrees at 7 bases. V was pared by 3 bases and J by 6 bases, with 8 bases of the junction left unmatched. This CDR3 is built from 14 residues. CDR1 and CDR2 from the germline V gene are SGHAT and FQNNGV. This CDR3 reads CASSLGQPPSEQYF. CDR3 DNA: TGTGCCAGCAGCTTGGGACAGCCACCGAGCGAGCAGTACTTC.

The V and J genes are TRBV5-1 and TRBJ2-2; weak D call: TRBD2 (5 bases). CDR1 is SGHRS and CDR2 is YFSETQ in the germline V gene. The CDR3 has 14 residues. V was cut by 5 bases and J by 3 bases, with 11 bases left in between. The CDR3 region has the DNA TGCGCCAGCAGTACAACGCGGGACACCGGGGAGCTGTTTTTT. Translation: CASSTTRDTGELFF.

Comments on this clone: The same CDR3 also results from other DNA sequences found in this sample. The chain joins TRBV29-1 to TRBJ2-3; a possible D gene is TRBD2 (6 bases). V lost 1 base, J lost 0 bases, and 8 bases lay in between. CDR3 size: 14 residues. Per germline, CDR1 SQVTM and CDR2 ANQGSEA. The CDR3 nucleotides are TGCAGCGTTGAAGGCCTAGCGAGCACAGATACGCAGTATTTT. Amino acids: CSVEGLASTDTQYF.

The chain recombines TRBV4-3 with TRBJ1-1; 7 bases map to TRBD1. The CDR3 runs to 14 residues. Per the germline V gene, CDR1 is LGHNA and CDR2 is YSLEER. V lost 1 base, J lost 2 bases, and 1 base stayed unmatched. The CDR3 reads CASSQGDRNTEAFF. The CDR3 DNA is TGCGCCAGCAGCCAAGGGGACAGAAACACTGAAGCTTTCTTT.

The rearrangement uses TRBV6-5 and TRBJ2-3; D unresolved. V was pared by 4 bases and J by 6 bases, with 17 bases between. CDR3 length: 15 amino acids. Germline V CDR1 and CDR2: MNHEY, SVGAGI. The CDR3 spells CASSSQPTQVDTQYF. The CDR3 DNA reads TGTGCCAGCAGTTCCCAACCAACCCAAGTGGATACGCAGTATTTT.

The chain has TRBV19 and TRBJ1-2, with D tentatively TRBD1 (5 bases). Germline CDR1 is LNHDA and CDR2 is SQIVND (reference sequence). CDR3 length: 15 residues. V was shortened by 1 base and J by 0 bases, with 9 bases between the two germline ends. The CDR3 DNA reads TGTGCCAGTAGTATAGCGGACACCTCTAACTATGGCTACACCTTC. Residues: CASSIADTSNYGYTF. Full variable domain (missing parts from reference TRBV19 and TRBJ1-2): DGGITQSPKYLFRKEGQNVTLSCEQNLNHDAMYWYRQDPGQGLRLIYYSQIVNDFQKGDIAEGYSVSREKKESFPLTVTSAQKNPTAFYLCASSIADTSNYGYTFGSGTRLTVV.